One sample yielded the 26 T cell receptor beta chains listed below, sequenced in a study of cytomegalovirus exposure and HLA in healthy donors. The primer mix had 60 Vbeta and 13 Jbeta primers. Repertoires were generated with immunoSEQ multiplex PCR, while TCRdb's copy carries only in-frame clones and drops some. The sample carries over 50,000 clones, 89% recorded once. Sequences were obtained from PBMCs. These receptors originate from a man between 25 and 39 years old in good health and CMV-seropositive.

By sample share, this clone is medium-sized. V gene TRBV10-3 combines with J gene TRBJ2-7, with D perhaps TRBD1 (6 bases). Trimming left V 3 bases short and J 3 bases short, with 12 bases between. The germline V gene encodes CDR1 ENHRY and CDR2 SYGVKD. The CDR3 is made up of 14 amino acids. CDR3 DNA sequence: TGTGCCATCAGTGAAGGGGACATTTACTACGAGCAGTACTTC. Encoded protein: CAISEGDIYYEQYF.

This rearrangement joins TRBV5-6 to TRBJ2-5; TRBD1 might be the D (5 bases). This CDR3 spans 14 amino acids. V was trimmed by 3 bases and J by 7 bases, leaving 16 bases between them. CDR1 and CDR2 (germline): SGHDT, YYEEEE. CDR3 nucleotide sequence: TGTGCCAGCAGCTGGCAACGACTCCAGGGGACCCAGTACTTC. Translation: CASSWQRLQGTQYF.

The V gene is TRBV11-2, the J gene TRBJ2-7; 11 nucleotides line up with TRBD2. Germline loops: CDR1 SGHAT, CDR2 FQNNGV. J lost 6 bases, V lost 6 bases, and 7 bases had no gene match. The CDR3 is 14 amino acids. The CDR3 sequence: CASRITSGSSEQYF. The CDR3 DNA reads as TGTGCCAGCAGGATCACTAGCGGGAGCTCCGAGCAGTACTTC.

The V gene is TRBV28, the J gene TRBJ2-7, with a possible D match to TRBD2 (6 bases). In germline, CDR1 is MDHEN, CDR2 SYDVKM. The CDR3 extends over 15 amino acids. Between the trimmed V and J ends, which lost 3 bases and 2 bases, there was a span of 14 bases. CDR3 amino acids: CASSLWGGTTYEQYF. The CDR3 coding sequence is TGTGCCAGCAGTTTGTGGGGAGGCACTACCTACGAGCAGTACTTC.

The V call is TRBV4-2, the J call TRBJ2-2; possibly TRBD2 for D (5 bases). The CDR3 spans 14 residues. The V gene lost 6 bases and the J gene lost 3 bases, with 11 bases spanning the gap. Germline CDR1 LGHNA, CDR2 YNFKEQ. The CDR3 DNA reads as TGTGCCAGCAGAGAGGGATCGGACACCGGGGAGCTGTTTTTT. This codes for CASREGSDTGELFF.

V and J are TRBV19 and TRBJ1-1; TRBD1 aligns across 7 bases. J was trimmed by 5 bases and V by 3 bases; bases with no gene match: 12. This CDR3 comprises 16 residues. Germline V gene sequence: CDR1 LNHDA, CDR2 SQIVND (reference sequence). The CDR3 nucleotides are TGTGCCAGTAGTATTCCCTTTGGACAGGCTGGAACTGAAGCTTTCTTT. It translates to CASSIPFGQAGTEAFF.

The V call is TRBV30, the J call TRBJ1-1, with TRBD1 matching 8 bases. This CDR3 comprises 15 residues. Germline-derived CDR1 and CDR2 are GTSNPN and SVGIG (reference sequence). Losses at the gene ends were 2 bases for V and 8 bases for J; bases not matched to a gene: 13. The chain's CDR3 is CAWSLSGTGAPEAFF. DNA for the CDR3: TGTGCCTGGAGTCTTTCCGGGACAGGAGCCCCGGAAGCTTTCTTT.

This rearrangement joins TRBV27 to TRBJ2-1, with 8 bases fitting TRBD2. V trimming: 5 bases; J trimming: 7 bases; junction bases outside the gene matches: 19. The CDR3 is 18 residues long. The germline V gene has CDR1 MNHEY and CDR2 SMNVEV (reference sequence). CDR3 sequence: CASSPAPRREDSWNEQFF. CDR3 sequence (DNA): TGTGCCAGCAGTCCAGCCCCTAGGCGGGAGGATTCGTGGAATGAGCAGTTCTTC.

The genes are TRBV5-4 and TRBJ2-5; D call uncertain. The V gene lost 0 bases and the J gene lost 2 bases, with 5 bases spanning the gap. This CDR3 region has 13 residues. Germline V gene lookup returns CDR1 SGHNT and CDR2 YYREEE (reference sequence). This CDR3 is CASSLGQQETQYF. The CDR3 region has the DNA TGTGCCAGCAGCTTGGGTCAGCAAGAGACCCAGTACTTC.

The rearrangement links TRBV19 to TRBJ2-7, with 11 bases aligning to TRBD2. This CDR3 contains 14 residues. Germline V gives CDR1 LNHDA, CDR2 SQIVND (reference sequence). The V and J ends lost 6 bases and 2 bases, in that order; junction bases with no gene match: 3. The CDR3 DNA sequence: TGTGCCAGTAGCCTGACTAGCGGGACCTACGAGCAGTACTTC. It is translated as CASSLTSGTYEQYF.

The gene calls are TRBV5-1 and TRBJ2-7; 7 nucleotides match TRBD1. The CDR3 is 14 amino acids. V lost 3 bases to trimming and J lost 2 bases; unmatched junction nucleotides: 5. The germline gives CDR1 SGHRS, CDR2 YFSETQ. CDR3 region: CASSWTGRTYEQYF. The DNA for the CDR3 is TGCGCCAGCAGCTGGACAGGAAGGACCTACGAGCAGTACTTC.

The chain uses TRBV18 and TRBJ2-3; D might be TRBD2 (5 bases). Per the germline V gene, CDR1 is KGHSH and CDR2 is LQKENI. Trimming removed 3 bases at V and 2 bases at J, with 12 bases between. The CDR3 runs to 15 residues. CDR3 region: CASSPGGYYTDTQYF. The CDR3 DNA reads TGTGCCAGCTCACCCGGCGGGTACTACACAGATACGCAGTATTTT.

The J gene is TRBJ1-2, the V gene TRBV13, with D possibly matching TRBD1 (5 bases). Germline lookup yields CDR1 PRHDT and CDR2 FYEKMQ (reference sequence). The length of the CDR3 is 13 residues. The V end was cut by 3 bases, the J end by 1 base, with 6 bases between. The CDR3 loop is CASSFQGNYGYTF. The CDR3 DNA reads TGTGCCAGCAGCTTCCAGGGTAACTATGGCTACACCTTC.

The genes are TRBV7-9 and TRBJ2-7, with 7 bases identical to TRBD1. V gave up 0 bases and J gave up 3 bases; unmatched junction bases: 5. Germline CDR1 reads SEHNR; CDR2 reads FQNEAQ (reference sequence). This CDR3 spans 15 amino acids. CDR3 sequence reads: CASSLALGQRYEQYF. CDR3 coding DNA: TGTGCCAGCAGCTTAGCATTGGGACAGCGCTACGAGCAGTACTTC.

CDR3 DNA: TGCGCCAGCAGCCGTGGGACTAGCGGGAGCGTCGGCGAGACCCAGTACTTC. Protein: CASSRGTSGSVGETQYF. The chain joins TRBV5-1 to TRBJ2-5; TRBD2 agrees at 14 bases. Germline-derived CDR1 and CDR2 are SGHRS and YFSETQ. CDR3 length equals 17 residues. The trim removed 4 bases at V and 5 bases at J, leaving 10 bases unmatched.

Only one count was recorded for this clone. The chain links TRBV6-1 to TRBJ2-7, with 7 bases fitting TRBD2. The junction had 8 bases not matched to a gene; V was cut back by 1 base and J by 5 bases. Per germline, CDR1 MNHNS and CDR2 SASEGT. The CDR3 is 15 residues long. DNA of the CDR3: TGTGCCAGCAGTGAAGGTAGCGGGTTTGGGGACGAGCAGTACTTC. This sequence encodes CASSEGSGFGDEQYF.

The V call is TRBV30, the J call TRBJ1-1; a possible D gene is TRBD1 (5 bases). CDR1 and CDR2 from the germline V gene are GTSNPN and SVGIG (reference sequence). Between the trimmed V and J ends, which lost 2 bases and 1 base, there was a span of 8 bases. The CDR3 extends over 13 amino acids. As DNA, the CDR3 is TGTGCCTGGAGTTTCGGACAGAACACTGAAGCTTTCTTT. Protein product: CAWSFGQNTEAFF.

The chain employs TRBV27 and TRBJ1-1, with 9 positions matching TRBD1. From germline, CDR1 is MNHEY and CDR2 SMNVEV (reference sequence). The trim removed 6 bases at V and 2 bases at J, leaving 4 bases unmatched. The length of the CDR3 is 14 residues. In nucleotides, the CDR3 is TGTGCCAGCAGGAGACAGGGGGGAAACACTGAAGCTTTCTTT. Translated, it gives CASRRQGGNTEAFF.

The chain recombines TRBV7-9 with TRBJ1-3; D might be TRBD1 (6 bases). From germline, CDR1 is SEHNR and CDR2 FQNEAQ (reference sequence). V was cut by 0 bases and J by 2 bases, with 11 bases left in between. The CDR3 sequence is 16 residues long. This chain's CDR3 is CASSLALGGAGNTIYF. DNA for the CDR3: TGTGCCAGCAGCTTAGCGCTTGGGGGCGCTGGAAACACCATATATTTT. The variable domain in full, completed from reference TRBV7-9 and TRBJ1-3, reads DTGVSQNPRHKITKRGQNVTFRCDPISEHNRLYWYRQTLGQGPEFLTYFQNEAQLEKSRLLSDRFSAERPKGSFSTLEIQRTEQGDSAMYLCASSLALGGAGNTIYFGEGSWLTVV.

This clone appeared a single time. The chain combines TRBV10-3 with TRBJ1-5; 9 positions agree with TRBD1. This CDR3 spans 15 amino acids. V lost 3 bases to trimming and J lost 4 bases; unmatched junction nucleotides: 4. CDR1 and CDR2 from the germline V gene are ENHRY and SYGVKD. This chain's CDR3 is CAISELGQGNQPQHF. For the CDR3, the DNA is TGTGCCATCAGTGAACTTGGACAGGGGAATCAGCCCCAGCATTTT.

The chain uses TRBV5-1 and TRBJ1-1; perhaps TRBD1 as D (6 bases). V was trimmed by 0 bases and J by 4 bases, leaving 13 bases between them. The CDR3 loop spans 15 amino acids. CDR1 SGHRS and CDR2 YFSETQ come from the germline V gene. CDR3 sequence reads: CASSLEYRARTEAFF. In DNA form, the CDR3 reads TGCGCCAGCAGCTTGGAATACAGGGCCCGCACTGAAGCTTTCTTT.

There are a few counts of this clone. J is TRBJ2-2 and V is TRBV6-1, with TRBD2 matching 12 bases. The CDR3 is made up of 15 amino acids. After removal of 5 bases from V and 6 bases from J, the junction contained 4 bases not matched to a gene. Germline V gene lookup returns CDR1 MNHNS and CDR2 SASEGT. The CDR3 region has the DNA TGTGCCAGCAGTCCCCTAGCGGGAGGGCCCGGGGAGCTGTTTTTT. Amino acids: CASSPLAGGPGELFF.

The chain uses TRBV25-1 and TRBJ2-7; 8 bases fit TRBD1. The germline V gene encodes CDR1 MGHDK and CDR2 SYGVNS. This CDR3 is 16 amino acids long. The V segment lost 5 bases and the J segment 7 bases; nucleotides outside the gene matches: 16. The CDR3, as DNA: TGTGCCAGCAGTCCCAACTCCGGACAGGGCCCATATGAGCAGTACTTC. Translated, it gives CASSPNSGQGPYEQYF.

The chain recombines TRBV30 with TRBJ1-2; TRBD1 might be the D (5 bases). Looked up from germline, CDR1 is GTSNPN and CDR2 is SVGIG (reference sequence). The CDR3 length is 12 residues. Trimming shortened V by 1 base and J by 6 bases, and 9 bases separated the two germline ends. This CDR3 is CAWSGLRDGYTF. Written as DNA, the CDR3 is TGTGCCTGGAGTGGGCTCAGGGATGGCTACACCTTC.

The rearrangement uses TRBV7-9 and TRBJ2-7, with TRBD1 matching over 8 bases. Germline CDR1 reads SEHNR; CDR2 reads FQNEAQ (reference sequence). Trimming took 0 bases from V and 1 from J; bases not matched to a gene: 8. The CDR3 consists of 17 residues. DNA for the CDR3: TGTGCCAGCAGCTTAGCCAATCAGGGGGCGAGGTCCTACGAGCAGTACTTC. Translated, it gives CASSLANQGARSYEQYF.

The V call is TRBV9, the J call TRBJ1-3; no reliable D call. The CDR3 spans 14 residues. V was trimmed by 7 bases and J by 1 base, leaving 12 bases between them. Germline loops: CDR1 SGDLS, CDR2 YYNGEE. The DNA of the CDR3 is TGTGCCAGCGGACGCCCGGGGTCTGGAAACACCATATATTTT. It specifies CASGRPGSGNTIYF.